Listed below are T cell receptor beta chains from one sample, sequenced in a study of blood T cell repertoires in COVID-19. Sequenced by immunoSEQ multiplex PCR; TCRdb stores in-frame clones only, minus some. The repertoire holds approximately 260,000 clones, with 82% as singletons. Sequences were obtained from peripheral blood. These receptors all stem from a woman older than 75 with active or convalescent COVID-19. Each CDR3 is given with its conserved first and last residue. D genes are given only for firm matches. Part of the rows lack a size; the others show once, few, many or a class for expanded clones.

abundance: .
j_gene: TRBJ2-1
d_gene: TRBD2
v_gene: TRBV19
CDR3nt: TGTGCCAGTAGTAACTTAGCGGGAGGGGATGAGCAGTTCTTC
CDR3aa: CASSNLAGGDEQFF

abundance: .
j_gene: TRBJ2-1
d_gene: TRBD2
v_gene: TRBV10-1
CDR3nt: TGCGCCAGCAGTGAGTCTAGTAGCGGGAGGCTGGATGAGCAGTTCTTC
CDR3aa: CASSESSSGRLDEQFF

abundance: .
j_gene: TRBJ2-1
d_gene: TRBD2
v_gene: TRBV19
CDR3nt: TGTGCCAGTAGTACCCGGGGTAGCGGGGATTACAATGAGCAGTTCTTC
CDR3aa: CASSTRGSGDYNEQFF

abundance: .
j_gene: TRBJ2-3
d_gene: TRBD2
v_gene: TRBV20-1
CDR3nt: TGCAGTGCTGGCGGGGGGGGGCCCCAGTATTTT
CDR3aa: CSAGGGGPQYF

abundance: .
j_gene: TRBJ1-6
d_gene: TRBD1
v_gene: TRBV28
CDR3nt: TGTGCCAGCAGTTTTACGGGACAGGGTAACTCACCCCTCCACTTT
CDR3aa: CASSFTGQGNSPLHF

abundance: .
j_gene: TRBJ1-5
d_gene: .
v_gene: TRBV19
CDR3nt: TGTGCCAGTAGTTTGCCAGGGGATAGCAATCAGCCCCAGCATTTT
CDR3aa: CASSLPGDSNQPQHF

abundance: .
j_gene: TRBJ1-2
d_gene: .
v_gene: TRBV27
CDR3nt: TGTGCCAGCAGTTTATCGGGCAGCAACTATGGCTACACCTTC
CDR3aa: CASSLSGSNYGYTF

abundance: once
j_gene: TRBJ2-3
d_gene: TRBD2
v_gene: TRBV11-3
CDR3nt: TGTGCCAGCAGCTCCAAGACCGGGACTAGCGGGGGGATCACAGATACGCAGTATTTT
CDR3aa: CASSSKTGTSGGITDTQYF

abundance: few
j_gene: TRBJ2-7
d_gene: .
v_gene: TRBV5-1
CDR3nt: TGCGCCAGCAGCTCCGGGACTGGAAACGAGCAGTACTTC
CDR3aa: CASSSGTGNEQYF

abundance: .
j_gene: TRBJ2-3
d_gene: .
v_gene: TRBV3-1/TRBV3-2
CDR3nt: TGTGCCAGCAGCCCCGGACTACTCACAGATACGCAGTATTTT
CDR3aa: CASSPGLLTDTQYF

abundance: .
j_gene: TRBJ2-7
d_gene: TRBD1
v_gene: TRBV2
CDR3nt: TGTGCCAGCAGCCCGGGACAGGGAACCTACGAGCAGTACTTC
CDR3aa: CASSPGQGTYEQYF

abundance: .
j_gene: TRBJ2-7
d_gene: .
v_gene: TRBV24-1
CDR3nt: TGTGCCACCAGTGGTAGCGGCGACGAGCAGTACTTC
CDR3aa: CATSGSGDEQYF

abundance: .
j_gene: TRBJ1-1
d_gene: TRBD1
v_gene: TRBV18
CDR3nt: TGTGCCAGCTCACCCCGACAGGGACGGATGAACACTGAAGCTTTCTTT
CDR3aa: CASSPRQGRMNTEAFF

abundance: .
j_gene: TRBJ1-4
d_gene: TRBD1
v_gene: TRBV28
CDR3nt: TGTGCCATACGGGACAGCCGTAATGAAAAACTGTTTTTT
CDR3aa: CAIRDSRNEKLFF

abundance: .
j_gene: TRBJ1-3
d_gene: .
v_gene: TRBV3-1/TRBV3-2
CDR3nt: TGTGCCAGCAGCCAAGGGGGCAGCACTATCTCTGGAAACACCATATATTTT
CDR3aa: CASSQGGSTISGNTIYF

abundance: .
j_gene: TRBJ1-2
d_gene: TRBD1
v_gene: TRBV25-1
CDR3nt: TGTGCCAGCAGTGAGACAGGGCAGTACTATGGCTACACCTTC
CDR3aa: CASSETGQYYGYTF

abundance: .
j_gene: TRBJ1-3
d_gene: .
v_gene: TRBV11-2
CDR3nt: TGTGCCAGCAGCTTACAAGAGACTGGAAACACCATATATTTT
CDR3aa: CASSLQETGNTIYF

abundance: .
j_gene: TRBJ1-5
d_gene: .
v_gene: TRBV4-1
CDR3nt: TGCGCCAGCAGCCAATCTTTCCTTTGGGAGTCGGGCAATCAGCCCCAGCATTTT
CDR3aa: CASSQSFLWESGNQPQHF

abundance: .
j_gene: TRBJ1-4
d_gene: TRBD1
v_gene: TRBV5-1
CDR3nt: TGCGCCAGCAGCTCCGGGACAGGGAGAAATGAAAAACTGTTTTTT
CDR3aa: CASSSGTGRNEKLFF

abundance: .
j_gene: TRBJ2-3
d_gene: TRBD2
v_gene: TRBV7-9
CDR3nt: TGTGCCAGCAGCCGGGGAACTAGCGTAGATACGCAGTATTTT
CDR3aa: CASSRGTSVDTQYF

abundance: .
j_gene: TRBJ2-3
d_gene: TRBD2
v_gene: TRBV6-2/TRBV6-3
CDR3nt: TGTGCCAGCAGTTTTTCGCGGGGGAACACAGATACGCAGTATTTT
CDR3aa: CASSFSRGNTDTQYF

abundance: .
j_gene: TRBJ1-4
d_gene: TRBD1
v_gene: TRBV5-1
CDR3nt: TGCGCCAGCAGTTCGGGACAGGAGGATGAAAAACTGTTTTTT
CDR3aa: CASSSGQEDEKLFF

abundance: .
j_gene: TRBJ1-5
d_gene: .
v_gene: TRBV28
CDR3nt: TGTGCCAGCAGCCAGGGGCGCGTAGGCAATCAGCCCCAGCATTTT
CDR3aa: CASSQGRVGNQPQHF

abundance: .
j_gene: TRBJ2-3
d_gene: TRBD1
v_gene: TRBV5-4
CDR3nt: TGTGCCAGCAGCTTACCGGGACAGGGAGACGATACGCAGTATTTT
CDR3aa: CASSLPGQGDDTQYF

abundance: .
j_gene: TRBJ1-5
d_gene: .
v_gene: TRBV30
CDR3nt: TGTGCCTGGGCTTGGGCAGGCGTTGGTGGGCCCCAGCATTTT
CDR3aa: CAWAWAGVGGPQHF

abundance: once
j_gene: TRBJ1-4
d_gene: TRBD1
v_gene: TRBV9
CDR3nt: TGTGCCAGCAGCGTAGCTCCGGGACAGTACGAAAAACTGTTTTTT
CDR3aa: CASSVAPGQYEKLFF

abundance: .
j_gene: TRBJ2-7
d_gene: .
v_gene: TRBV6-1
CDR3nt: TGTGCCAGCAGTGAAGGAGCGGCCCTTTCCTACGAGCAGTACTTC
CDR3aa: CASSEGAALSYEQYF

abundance: .
j_gene: TRBJ1-2
d_gene: .
v_gene: TRBV3-1/TRBV3-2
CDR3nt: TGTGCCAGCAGCCAAGATTCTAACAGCCTCTATGGCTACACCTTC
CDR3aa: CASSQDSNSLYGYTF

abundance: few
j_gene: TRBJ1-1
d_gene: .
v_gene: TRBV5-6
CDR3nt: TGTGCCAGCAGCTCCCCCGTCCGGAACACTGAAGCTTTCTTT
CDR3aa: CASSSPVRNTEAFF

abundance: .
j_gene: TRBJ2-2
d_gene: .
v_gene: TRBV5-1
CDR3nt: TGCGCCAGCAGCTTGGGTCAGGGAATCCCCGGGGAGCTGTTTTTT
CDR3aa: CASSLGQGIPGELFF

abundance: .
j_gene: TRBJ1-1
d_gene: .
v_gene: TRBV10-3
CDR3nt: TGTGCCATCAGTGAGTTGGGTGGAGGCAACACTGAAGCTTTCTTT
CDR3aa: CAISELGGGNTEAFF

abundance: once
j_gene: TRBJ1-1
d_gene: TRBD1
v_gene: TRBV10-1
CDR3nt: TGCGCCAGCAGAGACAGGGATTACACTGAAGCTTTCTTT
CDR3aa: CASRDRDYTEAFF

abundance: .
j_gene: TRBJ2-5
d_gene: TRBD2
v_gene: TRBV5-4
CDR3nt: TGTGCCAGCAGCTCAGCGGGATCACAAGAGACCCAGTACTTC
CDR3aa: CASSSAGSQETQYF

abundance: .
j_gene: TRBJ1-3
d_gene: .
v_gene: TRBV7-2
CDR3nt: TGTGCCAGCAGCCCAACAGAGTACTCTGGAAACACCATATATTTT
CDR3aa: CASSPTEYSGNTIYF

abundance: few
j_gene: TRBJ2-3
d_gene: TRBD2
v_gene: TRBV10-1
CDR3nt: TGCGCCAGCAGTGAGTCGGCAGCGGGAGTAGGGCACGCAGATACGCAGTATTTT
CDR3aa: CASSESAAGVGHADTQYF

abundance: .
j_gene: TRBJ2-2
d_gene: TRBD2
v_gene: TRBV19
CDR3nt: TGTGCCAGTAGTACCGGGACTAGCGGGGGTATCAACACCGGGGAGCTGTTTTTT
CDR3aa: CASSTGTSGGINTGELFF

abundance: .
j_gene: TRBJ1-2
d_gene: .
v_gene: TRBV28
CDR3nt: TGTGCCAGCAGTTTTCCCAGGGCATATGGCTACACCTTC
CDR3aa: CASSFPRAYGYTF

abundance: .
j_gene: TRBJ1-5
d_gene: .
v_gene: TRBV7-8
CDR3nt: TGTGCCAGCACCGATTGGGGGCGAGGCAATCAGCCCCAGCATTTT
CDR3aa: CASTDWGRGNQPQHF

abundance: .
j_gene: TRBJ2-7
d_gene: TRBD2
v_gene: TRBV6-5
CDR3nt: TGTGCCAGCGCTGGGCACGGACTAGCGGACGAGCAGTACTTC
CDR3aa: CASAGHGLADEQYF

abundance: .
j_gene: TRBJ1-3
d_gene: TRBD1
v_gene: TRBV5-1
CDR3nt: TGCGCCAGCAGCGTGAATACAGGGGCTGGAAACACCATATATTTT
CDR3aa: CASSVNTGAGNTIYF

abundance: .
j_gene: TRBJ2-7
d_gene: .
v_gene: TRBV6-1
CDR3nt: TGTGCCAGCAGTGACACAGGGAATATCCCCTACGAGCAGTACTTC
CDR3aa: CASSDTGNIPYEQYF

abundance: .
j_gene: TRBJ2-1
d_gene: TRBD1
v_gene: TRBV28
CDR3nt: TGTGCCAGCAGTTTCCGACAGGGAAGCTCCTACAATGAGCAGTTCTTC
CDR3aa: CASSFRQGSSYNEQFF

abundance: .
j_gene: TRBJ1-4
d_gene: .
v_gene: TRBV10-3
CDR3nt: TGTGCCATCAGTGTTGGGCAGCAAGCTAATGAAAAACTGTTTTTT
CDR3aa: CAISVGQQANEKLFF

abundance: .
j_gene: TRBJ1-1
d_gene: .
v_gene: TRBV19
CDR3nt: TGTGCCAGTAGGGAGGACAGATTAAACCGTGAAGCTTTCTTT
CDR3aa: CASREDRLNREAFF

abundance: .
j_gene: TRBJ1-1
d_gene: .
v_gene: TRBV15
CDR3nt: TGTGCCACCAGCAGAGAAGGAGGAGCTCAAGCTTTCTTT
CDR3aa: CATSREGGAQAFF

abundance: .
j_gene: TRBJ1-5
d_gene: .
v_gene: TRBV18
CDR3nt: TGTGCCAGCTCACCGAACACGGGTAGCGATCAGCCCCAGCATTTT
CDR3aa: CASSPNTGSDQPQHF

abundance: .
j_gene: TRBJ2-1
d_gene: TRBD2
v_gene: TRBV5-8
CDR3nt: TGTGCCAGCAGCTTGGCACTAGCGGGAGCATACAATGAGCAGTTCTTC
CDR3aa: CASSLALAGAYNEQFF

abundance: .
j_gene: TRBJ1-5
d_gene: .
v_gene: TRBV2
CDR3nt: TGTGCCAGCACCGAGGGGGATAGCAATCAGCCCCAGCATTTT
CDR3aa: CASTEGDSNQPQHF

abundance: .
j_gene: TRBJ1-2
d_gene: TRBD1
v_gene: TRBV14
CDR3nt: TGTGCCAGCAGCCAAGGTGGACAGGAGCTATATGGCTACACCTTC
CDR3aa: CASSQGGQELYGYTF

abundance: .
j_gene: TRBJ2-3
d_gene: .
v_gene: TRBV4-2
CDR3nt: TGTGCCAGCAGCCAAGGGTCTATGACTATTAACACAGATACGCAGTATTTT
CDR3aa: CASSQGSMTINTDTQYF

abundance: .
j_gene: TRBJ2-2
d_gene: TRBD2
v_gene: TRBV9
CDR3nt: TGTGCCAGCAGCGTTACTAGCGGGAGTTATACCGGGGAGCTGTTTTTT
CDR3aa: CASSVTSGSYTGELFF

abundance: .
j_gene: TRBJ2-2
d_gene: TRBD2
v_gene: TRBV9
CDR3nt: TGTGCCAGCAGCGCATGGACTAGCGGGAGGGTCGGGGAGCTGTTTTTT
CDR3aa: CASSAWTSGRVGELFF

abundance: .
j_gene: TRBJ2-7
d_gene: .
v_gene: TRBV12-3/TRBV12-4
CDR3nt: TGTGCCAGCAGCCAACAATGGGGCCACGAGCAGTACTTC
CDR3aa: CASSQQWGHEQYF